This TCR beta chain is drawn from a study of identical twins (dated by TCRdb to 2015 to 2016). The study in broad terms: TCR alpha and beta repertoires from monozygotic twins, unrelated adults of various ages and cord blood were deep-sequenced to test whether fetal clonotypes persist. To rule out contamination, replicate twin experiments were performed at different times with different library preparation protocols.

This clonotype came up a few times. Its antigen has not been determined. It has no much larger one-base neighbor in the sample; base qualities were not kept. What the research found in general, with its limitations: Because the same donors could not be followed over many years, the conclusions relied on cross-sectional statistical analysis. A weaker excess of twin sharing was found in beta out-of-frame sequences because the signal-to-noise ratio was lowered by fewer shared sequences. Invariant T cells such as MAIT and iNKT could partly confound zero-insertion analyses, though diverse VJ usage argued against this for most clonotypes. Compared with coincidental sharing between unrelated individuals, out-of-frame TCR alpha sequences shared between twins showed an excess of sequences with low generation probability. Fewer insertions were carried by abundant cord blood beta clonotypes, a similar but weaker trend appeared in young adult naive repertoires, and no such trend appeared in memory repertoires. Recombination models systematically underestimated out-of-frame TCR alpha sharing in monozygotic twins but agreed with sharing between unrelated individuals.

All donors were healthy Caucasians. Three pairs of female monozygotic twins, all aged 18 to 29 years, were included in the twin cohort. Positive isolation kits from Invitrogen were used to isolate CD4+ and CD8+ T cell populations. In the germline V gene (reference sequence), CDR1 corresponds to LGHDT and CDR2 to YNNKEL. Cut back by 2 bases and 0 bases, the V and J ends lie 8 bases apart. Measured from the cysteine to the phenylalanine, the CDR3 is 14 residues long. CDR3 DNA is the only sequence kept; it has 42 bases, read in frame from the first base. The library was generated by 5' RACE. Sequenced on an Illumina HiSeq 2000. Template switching introduced a universal primer binding site; the final cDNA contained a unique molecular identifier, enabling accurate counting of TCR cDNA molecules. Specific primers in the conserved constant-segment region were used to synthesize first-strand cDNA for TCR alpha and beta chains. To control for contamination, every cDNA library carried two barcodes: a SMART-Mk sample barcode plus Illumina barcodes. TruSeq adapter sequences, together with Illumina sample barcodes, were added in two successive PCR steps. The Illumina HiSeq platform was used with custom primers to sequence TCR alpha and beta cDNA libraries. On the study's bioinformatics: Raw reads were processed with MiGEC to extract unique molecular identifiers, and MiXCR was used to determine CDR3 positions. For each individual, recombination models were inferred using an EM algorithm with the repgenHMM and IGoR tools. The tcR package in R was used for shared clonotype analysis, with sharing normalized by the product of cloneset sizes. To study raw recombination free of thymic and clonal selection effects, out-of-frame nonproductive sequences were analyzed. The raw public data were reprocessed by TCRdb itself: fastp quality trimming at Q25, MiXCR clonotype calling, in-frame beta chains only. Each entry is one CDR3 protein sequence, shown with its most common DNA and genes. For this entry, the V and J calls and clone size follow TCRdb and not the study's own pipeline. The sample has roughly 260,000 distinct CDR3 sequences on record, approximately 6.8% of them singletons. Roughly 5.4% of the sample rests with the top ten.

The same data also contributed to another study, on yellow fever vaccine responses in identical twins. Taken from the second paper: According to the authors, the vaccine-induced T cell response in identical twins seemed to be partly convergent and partly specific to each individual. The study precisely tracked vaccine-responding T cell clones in identical twins.

Sample: CD8+ T cells sorted from blood. This sequence was found in a young woman in good health. Recombination linked TRBV3-1 to TRBJ2-7, and the D gene may be TRBD2, 6 bases matching. The base sequence is TGTGCCAGCAGCCAAATTAGCGGCTCCTACGAGCAGTACTTC. Its translation is CASSQISGSYEQYF.